The entry that follows covers one T cell receptor beta chain sequence. Its antigen is unknown. No base-level quality is on record; no much larger clone is a single base apart. For CDR1 and CDR2, the germline V gene (reference sequence) lists SEHNR and FQNEAQ. The CDR3 has 16 amino acids, counting the end cysteine and phenylalanine. The retained sequence is limited to the CDR3, 48 bases, with the frame set at the first base. Trimming removed 5 bases from V and 0 bases from J, leaving 15 bases between the germline ends. This record belongs to a study of long-term antiretroviral therapy in people with HIV (dated 2022 in TCRdb). For the study in its entirety: Collection of the earliest samples took place about a decade ahead of the 2015 WHO recommendation for immediate ART, at a time when ART was typically delayed until CD4 counts fell. Whether ART initiation and durable HIV suppression were associated with changes in peripheral blood TRB repertoire composition and diversity was tested in a retrospective serial study. A total of fewer than 250 cryopreserved PBMC samples came from around 30 adults with confirmed HIV infection and were collected serially over a mean of approximately six years (range 1-12). Among the 30 or so participants with HIV, eleven were female. No cross-contamination during QIAcube processing was shown when test extractions of a monoclonal T-cell line were performed alongside fewer than 40 polyclonal samples.

Inclusion was restricted to participants for whom at least one PBMC sample before ART initiation and at least two post-ART samples were available. Every participant with HIV received treatment in the United States of America. Cryopreserved samples of about 1-10 million PBMC were thawed and washed before DNA extraction. At the time of the earliest PBMC sample, participants with HIV were aged between about 20 and 55 years. PBMC samples were contributed by each participant from 1-4 timepoints before ART initiation and 2-8 timepoints after ART initiation, with a median of 7 samples. Serial HIV viral load, CD4+ T-cell count, ART history and demographic data were obtained for every participant. A Qiagen kit on a QIAcube was used to extract genomic DNA from unsorted PBMC, with samples processed in batches of 12. Sequencing of the TRB variable region was done with the immunoSEQ hsTCRB v3.0 assay at survey level resolution. TRB sequencing targeted a depth of about 40,000-50,000 T-cell genomes per sample. Pooled TRB libraries were sequenced on an Illumina MiSeq with a v3 150-cycle kit. As for the authors' bioinformatics: Analysis of repertoires was carried out in R inside a reproducible Nextflow workflow spanning QC, data transformation and analysis. LymphoSeq2, an R package for AIRR-Seq data exploration, was used to implement custom analyses. A handful of samples yielding fewer than 5000 total TRB sequences were excluded, leaving more than 150 analyzed HIV repertoires. Of the 188 retained HIV repertoires, over 55 were collected before and about 130 after ART initiation. Repertoires were downsampled to 5000 TRB nucleotide sequences, and summary statistics were averaged over 100 downsampling iterations. The analysis kept only TRB sequences whose CDR3 regions were at least seven amino acids long. Two measures captured diversity: a Shannon entropy-derived clonality score and the Gini coefficient. In the repertoire networks, any two of the top 5000 CDR3 amino acid sequences were connected whenever the two sequences differed by an edit distance of one. GLIPH2 predicted antigen specificity groups and MHC restriction for TRB CDR3 amino acid sequences. To flag known associations with CMV, EBV, HIV or tissue antigens, CDR3 amino acid sequences were compared against VDJdb and McPAS-TCR. Pre-ART, post-ART and control groups were compared with Wilcoxon signed-rank tests and Holm-Bonferroni correction. Entries here come from immuneACCESS through TCRdb and include only in-frame sequences with V and J called. Some clones fail to appear in such tables; in the studies checked, an unresolved V gene covers under half of the shortfall, and the cause of the remainder is unknown. That table is the source of V, J and clone size, and D and trimming were worked out from the DNA. This sample gives approximately 14,000 clones in total; around three quarters of them show up just once. Less than 15% of the sample rests with the top ten.

Overall results and qualifications from the work: Starting ART was linked to a significant rise in TRB diversity, yet even after long-term ART the diversity remained significantly lower than in transplant donor controls. Because pre-ART samples had limited cell numbers, profiling was done on unsorted PBMC rather than on sorted CD4+ and CD8+ T cells. At every time point, the repertoire was dominated by expanded TRB clones first identified before ART initiation, although this dominance fluctuated and, in many PLHIV, declined after ART. Inferences about post-ART repertoire changes were limited because no data were available on ART adherence, viral resistance or therapy changes. The samples span the years 2004 to 2017, and the ART regimens used at that time may not be as effective as current regimens. Limited PBMC availability meant only the TCR beta chain was sequenced, without alpha chain pairing. CDR3 length ranges in HIV repertoires were narrower than in controls, and network structure suggested an antigen-experienced repertoire with only a slight naive shift after ART.

This chain is built from TRBV7-9 and TRBJ2-3, and possibly TRBD2, on 7 matching bases. Here the sequenced sample was unsorted PBMCs, taken 3.2 years before starting antiretroviral therapy. The TCR originated in a man in his forties with HIV. The DNA sequence reads TGTGCCAGCAGCCCCAAAGGGGGGGCTAGCACAGATACGCAGTATTTT. It encodes CASSPKGGASTDTQYF.